This T cell receptor beta chain was recovered during a study of control samples from healthy donors and cancer patients. Sequenced by immunoSEQ multiplex PCR; TCRdb stores in-frame clones only, minus some. The table lists about 150,000 clones, approximately 90% of them singletons. The sequenced sample consisted of blood. This receptor was taken from a woman aged 25 to 39 in good health.

Here the CDR3 DNA reads TGTGCCACCAGCAGATGGGGGGACAATGAAAAACTGTTTTTT. Protein: CATSRWGDNEKLFF. The chain uses TRBV15 and TRBJ1-4; tentative D call: TRBD1 (5 bases). The V end was cut by 2 bases, the J end by 5 bases, with 9 bases between. CDR3 length: 14 residues. Germline loops: CDR1 LNHNV, CDR2 YYDKDF (reference sequence).